The text below deals with one T cell receptor beta chain. The sample belongs to a study of shared clonotypes between healthy human individuals. Profiling relied on immunoSEQ multiplex PCR, and the TCRdb table lists in-frame clones only, not all of them. The data show around 2,000,000 clones, just under 95% seen once. The naive CD8 population came from CD45RO-negative cells selected for CCR7, without terminally differentiated effector memory CD45RA+ cells. The J segment lost 1 base and the V segment lost 2 bases, leaving 7 bases of the junction unmatched. The CDR3 is 18 amino acids. Germline V gene data show CDR1 as LNHNV and CDR2 as YYDKDF (reference sequence).

V gene TRBV15 combines with J gene TRBJ2-1, with 11 nucleotides matching TRBD2. The origin of this receptor is a man aged 18 to 35 in good health. Sequenced input: naive CD8+ T cells sorted from blood. CDR3 sequence reads: CATSRPPGLAVSYNEQFF. CDR3 sequence (DNA): TGTGCCACCAGCAGACCCCCGGGACTAGCGGTGTCCTACAATGAGCAGTTCTTC.